The rows below give T cell receptor beta chains drawn from one sample of a study of blood T cell repertoires in COVID-19. Libraries were prepared by immunoSEQ multiplex PCR; TCRdb keeps only in-frame clonotypes and omits some of them. The data contain around 86,000 clones, around 87% of them singletons. The sequenced sample was peripheral blood. The receptors derive from a human donor with acute or convalescent COVID-19. The donor label of this sample is uncertain. The CDR3 runs from the conserved cysteine through the conserved F or W. The D gene is left open where the match is weak. Some rows have no size entry. The others give once, few or many, or a class for an expanded clone.

d_call j_call v_call clone_size cdr3_nt cdr3_aa
TRBD1 TRBJ1-1 TRBV4-2 - TGTGCCAGCAGCCAAACTAGGACAGGGGCCTACACTGAAGCTTTCTTT CASSQTRTGAYTEAFF
TRBD2 TRBJ2-2 TRBV4-1 - TGCGCCAGCAGTCTCGGACTAGCGGGGGGCGGGGAGCTGTTTTTT CASSLGLAGGGELFF
- TRBJ1-2 TRBV19 - TGTGCCAGTAGTATAGTGGGGAGTAACTATGGCTACACCTTC CASSIVGSNYGYTF
TRBD2 TRBJ2-2 TRBV9 - TGTGCCAGCAGCGTGGGGACTACCGTATTAGCTACCGGGGAGCTGTTTTTT CASSVGTTVLATGELFF
TRBD2 TRBJ2-3 TRBV4-2 once TGTGCCAGCAGCTCTCGCGGGGGTATCACAGATACGCAGTATTTT CASSSRGGITDTQYF
TRBD1 TRBJ2-7 TRBV6-5 once TGTGCCAGCAGTTACCGGGACAGGGGACTCTACGAGCAGTACTTC CASSYRDRGLYEQYF
TRBD1 TRBJ2-7 TRBV7-9 - TGTGCCAGCAGCTTAGCGTTACAGGGGGTTTCCTACGAGCAGTACTTC CASSLALQGVSYEQYF
- TRBJ1-2 TRBV6-5 - TGTGCCAGCAGTTACGCGGGGGGAGGTAGCTATGGCTACACCTTC CASSYAGGGSYGYTF
TRBD1 TRBJ1-2 TRBV5-1 few TGCGCCAGCAGCTTGGCCGGTGGGGACAGGGCAGATGGCTACACCTTC CASSLAGGDRADGYTF
- TRBJ1-6 TRBV7-3 - TGTGCCAGCAGCCCAGGGTTGGGGTTCACCCTCCACTTT CASSPGLGFTLHF
- TRBJ2-3 TRBV29-1 - TGCAGCCACGGGGAAGATACGCAGTATTTT CSHGEDTQYF
- TRBJ2-2 TRBV7-7 - TGTGCCAGCAGCTTAATACAGGGAAGCGGCGAGCTGTTTTTT CASSLIQGSGELFF
- TRBJ1-3 TRBV29-1 - TGCAGCGTCCTGAATAGCTCTGGAAACACCATATATTTT CSVLNSSGNTIYF
- TRBJ1-4 TRBV2 - TGTGCCAGCAGTACCGGGACTGAATCTGAAAAACTGTTTTTT CASSTGTESEKLFF
- TRBJ1-2 TRBV11-2 - TGTGCCAGCAGCTTACAGAACTATGGCTACACCTTC CASSLQNYGYTF
TRBD1 TRBJ1-4 TRBV5-4 - TGTGCCAGCAGCACCACAGGGGGCCTCAATGAAAAACTGTTTTTT CASSTTGGLNEKLFF
- TRBJ2-2 TRBV11-3 - TGTGCCAGCAGAGCAGCTAGCGCGAACACCGGGGAGCTGTTTTTT CASRAASANTGELFF
- TRBJ2-6 TRBV3-1/TRBV3-2 - TGTGCCAGCAGCCTAGAGTATACTACTGGGGCCAACGTCCTGACTTTC CASSLEYTTGANVLTF
- TRBJ2-7 TRBV30 few TGTGCCTGGAGTCCCCCCAGGTCAAACTACGAGCAGTACTTC CAWSPPRSNYEQYF
- TRBJ1-1 TRBV12-3/TRBV12-4 - TGTGCCAGCATAGGACACACCACTGAAGCTTTCTTT CASIGHTTEAFF
- TRBJ1-6 TRBV6-2/TRBV6-3 - TGTGCCAGCAGTTACTCGCCAGGGCGTATGAAGTTAAGTAATTCACCCCTCCACTTT CASSYSPGRMKLSNSPLHF
TRBD2 TRBJ2-2 TRBV28 - TGTGGCTCAGTCCCTCGACCGGGGGGGAACACCGGGGAGCTGTTTTTT CGSVPRPGGNTGELFF
- TRBJ1-1 TRBV7-9 - TGTGCCAGCAGCCGGGGTGGCTCGGGGAACACTGAAGCTTTCTTT CASSRGGSGNTEAFF
TRBD2 TRBJ2-3 TRBV19 - TGTGCCAGTAGTCTACCCGCTAGGACTAGCGGGGTTCCAGATACGCAGTATTTT CASSLPARTSGVPDTQYF
- TRBJ1-2 TRBV28 - TGTGCCAGCAGGATGGGGGGGCAGGGGTCGGTCTACACCTTC CASRMGGQGSVYTF
TRBD1 TRBJ1-5 TRBV19 once TGTGCCAGTAGTATCGAGACAGGGAGAGGTCAGCCCCAGCATTTT CASSIETGRGQPQHF
TRBD1 TRBJ2-3 TRBV7-9 once TGTGCCAGCAGCTTAGGAACGGGACAGGGATTAAATACGCAGTATTTT CASSLGTGQGLNTQYF
- TRBJ2-7 TRBV28 - TGTGCCAGCAGTTACGATAGGGGTTCCTACGAGCAGTACTTC CASSYDRGSYEQYF
- TRBJ2-7 TRBV7-9 - TGTGCCAGCAGCCCAACAGGGTTTAGCTCCTACGAGCAGTACTTC CASSPTGFSSYEQYF